This passage covers 11 T cell receptor beta chains from one sample sequenced in a study of neurological immune-mediated disorders. TCRdb analysed the 5' RACE reads with MiXCR anew, one entry per CDR3 protein. This sample has under 85,000 distinct CDR3 sequences, with about 5% found just once. Sequenced material: PBMCs. These receptors were obtained from a human donor with multiple sclerosis. The donor label of this sample is uncertain.

Many counts were recorded for this clonotype. The chain has TRBV12-3 or TRBV12-4 and TRBJ2-1; the D gene is possibly TRBD1 (6 bases). V lost 6 bases, J lost 0 bases, and 12 bases lay in between. The CDR3 runs 15 residues. The CDR3, as DNA: TGTGCCAGCAGGGCTCAGGGGTCCTCCTACAATGAGCAGTTCTTC. Its translation: CASRAQGSSYNEQFF.

This clonotype was detected many times. The chain is built from TRBV29-1 and TRBJ1-1, with no clear D. This CDR3 has 13 amino acids. Trimming pared 4 bases from V and 6 bases from J, leaving 15 bases between. The germline gives CDR1 SQVTM, CDR2 ANQGSEA. The CDR3 here is CSVVIPGSPEAFF. The DNA of the CDR3 is TGCAGCGTTGTCATTCCTGGGAGCCCTGAAGCTTTCTTT.

This clonotype was observed at least ten times. The chain links TRBV10-3 to TRBJ2-2, with 8 bases aligning to TRBD2. V shed 8 bases and J 1 base; nucleotides not matched to a gene: 12. Germline V lookup: CDR1 ENHRY, CDR2 SYGVKD. There are 17 residues in the CDR3. The CDR3 reads CAIGRGAARGNTGELFF. The DNA for the CDR3 is TGTGCCATCGGGCGGGGGGCAGCCCGTGGGAACACCGGGGAGCTGTTTTTT.

This clonotype was recorded many times. The chain carries TRBV5-1 and TRBJ1-1, with D possibly TRBD1 on 5 matching bases. This CDR3 comprises 14 residues. Trimming removed 5 bases from V and 1 base from J, with 12 bases in between. Germline V CDR1 and CDR2: SGHRS, YFSETQ. CDR3 region: CASSPGGANTEAFF. The DNA for the CDR3 is TGCGCCAGCAGTCCGGGGGGAGCGAACACTGAAGCTTTCTTT. Complete variable domain (other parts from reference TRBV5-1 and TRBJ1-1): KAGVTQTPRYLIKTRGQQVTLSCSPISGHRSVSWYQQTPGQGLQFLFEYFSETQRNKGNFPGRFSGRQFSNSRSEMNVSTLELGDSALYLCASSPGGANTEAFFGQGTRLTVV.

This clonotype was seen many times. This chain joins TRBV5-1 and TRBJ2-1, with 7 bases that match TRBD1. From germline, CDR1 is SGHRS and CDR2 YFSETQ. The CDR3 runs to 15 residues. Losses at the gene ends were 4 bases for V and 5 bases for J; bases not matched to a gene: 9. CDR3 sequence: CASSPLNRGDNEQFF. DNA of the CDR3: TGCGCCAGCAGCCCACTAAACAGGGGCGACAATGAGCAGTTCTTC.

This clonotype was detected ten times or more. The chain joins TRBV4-1 to TRBJ1-6; D gene unclear. The V gene lost 1 base and the J gene lost 5 bases, with 15 bases spanning the gap. The germline V gene encodes CDR1 MGHRA and CDR2 YSYEKL. This CDR3 spans 17 amino acids. The CDR3 loop reads CASSQAGLTNHNSPLHF. The CDR3 DNA is TGCGCCAGCAGCCAAGCAGGACTCACCAACCATAATTCACCCCTCCACTTT.

This clonotype was detected ten times or more. V and J are TRBV6-6 and TRBJ1-1, with 10 positions matching TRBD1. Germline-derived CDR1 and CDR2 are MNHNY and SVGAGI (reference sequence). With 7 bases clipped from V and 5 bases from J, the junction kept 10 bases outside the gene matches. The CDR3 extends over 15 amino acids. The CDR3 protein is CASTHPRQGATEAFF. The CDR3 DNA reads TGTGCCAGCACCCACCCGCGACAGGGGGCGACTGAAGCTTTCTTT.

This clonotype was picked up many times. The V and J genes are TRBV5-6 and TRBJ2-7; D gene unclear. The length of the CDR3 is 12 residues. CDR1 and CDR2 (germline): SGHDT, YYEEEE. Trimming pared 4 bases from V and 3 bases from J, leaving 8 bases between. The CDR3 nucleotides read TGTGCCAGCAGCGCAGGATTCTACGAGCAGTACTTC. This sequence encodes CASSAGFYEQYF. Based on the CDR3 plus reference TRBV5-6 and TRBJ2-7, the full variable domain is DAGVTQSPTHLIKTRGQQVTLRCSPKSGHDTVSWYQQALGQGPQFIFQYYEEEERQRGNFPDRFSGHQFPNYSSELNVNALLLGDSALYLCASSAGFYEQYFGPGTRLTVT.

By frequency in the sample, this clonotype is medium-sized (0.01 to 0.1%). The rearrangement links TRBV7-2 to TRBJ1-2, with unresolved D. The germline V gene has CDR1 SGHTA and CDR2 FQGNSA. This CDR3 comprises 14 residues. V dropped 6 bases and J dropped 0 bases, with 11 bases sitting between them. In DNA form, the CDR3 reads TGTGCCAGCAGTGGGCAGGAGGCTAACTATGGCTACACCTTC. This translates into CASSGQEANYGYTF. Variable domain in full (rest from reference TRBV7-2 and TRBJ1-2): GAGVSQSPSNKVTEKGKDVELRCDPISGHTALYWYRQSLGQGLEFLIYFQGNSAPDKSGLPSDRFSAERTGGSVSTLTIQRTQQEDSAVYLCASSGQEANYGYTFGSGTRLTVV.

Many counts were recorded for this clonotype. CDR3 DNA sequence: TGTGCCAGCAGCTTGACAGGGGTGAATCAGCCCCAGCATTTT. It specifies CASSLTGVNQPQHF. The chain carries TRBV7-9 and TRBJ1-5, with 8 nucleotides matching TRBD1. The CDR3 is made up of 14 amino acids. Germline assignment: CDR1 SEHNR and CDR2 FQNEAQ (reference sequence). The junction had 2 bases not matched to a gene; V was cut back by 3 bases and J by 4 bases.

This clonotype was detected many times. V and J are TRBV6-5 and TRBJ1-1; D may be TRBD1 (6 bases). CDR3 length: 14 amino acids. Trimming took off 6 bases at V and 0 bases at J, with 11 bases between the two ends. Germline loops: CDR1 MNHEY, CDR2 SVGAGI. The CDR3 DNA reads TGTGCCAGCAGGGACAGAAAGTTGAACACTGAAGCTTTCTTT. It specifies CASRDRKLNTEAFF.